In its sample, the clone carrying this T cell receptor beta chain was seen many times. The V gene's germline CDR1 is DFQATT and CDR2 SNEGSKA (reference sequence). CDR3 length equals 16 residues. V gave up 6 bases and J gave up 7 bases; unmatched junction bases: 11. The data belong to a study of T cells in Graves' hyperthyroidism and ophthalmopathy. The TCR beta CDR3 regions underwent amplification using RNA transcripts as the source. Carried out on the TCR CDR3, a first-round RT-PCR used the HTBI primer set. TCRdb passed the multiplex PCR reads through MiXCR, listing each CDR3 protein once. The table shows about 290,000 distinct CDR3 sequences, with over 12% occurring only once.

What was sequenced was blood. This sequence was found in a woman aged 50 to 60 with Graves' hyperthyroidism that later progressed to Graves' ophthalmopathy. V gene TRBV20-1 combines with J gene TRBJ2-1; TRBD2 matches at 14 bases. The CDR3 spells CSAQRGLAGGRNEQFF. CDR3 nucleotide sequence: TGCAGTGCGCAACGCGGACTAGCGGGAGGTAGGAATGAGCAGTTCTTC.